The source of this T cell receptor beta chain is a study of blood T cell repertoires in COVID-19. The method was immunoSEQ multiplex PCR; TCRdb's version includes in-frame clones alone and lacks a portion of them. The sample yields roughly 250,000 clones, roughly nine tenths seen once. Germline CDR1 and CDR2: MNHEY and SVGAGI. V lost 5 bases, J lost 8 bases, and 12 bases lay in between. The CDR3 is 13 amino acids. The receptor was derived from a woman between 45 and 65 years old who had recovered from COVID-19. Sequenced material: PBMCs or T cells enriched from blood (not recorded which). V and J are TRBV6-5 and TRBJ1-4; weak D call: TRBD1 (5 bases). The CDR3: CASSKGLEEKLFF. In DNA form, the CDR3 reads TGTGCCAGCAGTAAGGGACTAGAGGAAAAACTGTTTTTT.